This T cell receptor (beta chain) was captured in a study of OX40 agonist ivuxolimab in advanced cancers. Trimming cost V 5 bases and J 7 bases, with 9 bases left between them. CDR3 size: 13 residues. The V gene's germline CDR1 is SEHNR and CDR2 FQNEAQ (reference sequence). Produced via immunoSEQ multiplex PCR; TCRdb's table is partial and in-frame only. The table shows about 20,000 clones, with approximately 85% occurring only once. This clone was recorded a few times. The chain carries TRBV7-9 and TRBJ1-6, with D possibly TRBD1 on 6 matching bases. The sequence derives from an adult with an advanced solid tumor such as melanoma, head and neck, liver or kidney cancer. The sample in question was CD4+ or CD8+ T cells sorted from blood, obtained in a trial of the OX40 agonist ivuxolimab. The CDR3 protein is CASSNRDNSPLHF. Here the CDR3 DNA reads TGTGCCAGCAGCAACAGGGACAATTCACCCCTCCACTTT.